What follows are 2 T cell receptor beta chains derived from one specimen sequenced in a study of T cells in tuberculosis. The method was immunoSEQ multiplex PCR; TCRdb's version includes in-frame clones alone and lacks a portion of them. The sample has about 32,000 clones, approximately 94% seen once. Sequenced material: PBMCs. These TCRs come from a donor under 30 with latent tuberculosis or without tuberculosis infection.

The J gene is TRBJ2-5, the V gene TRBV7-9, with unresolved D. The CDR3 runs 15 residues. Trimming cost V 1 base and J 1 base, with 10 bases left between them. Germline CDR1 reads SEHNR; CDR2 reads FQNEAQ (reference sequence). The CDR3 DNA reads as TGTGCCAGCAGCTTAGTACCAGGTCCCCAAGAGACCCAGTACTTC. Protein product: CASSLVPGPQETQYF.

This chain connects TRBV25-1 to TRBJ1-6, with D possibly matching TRBD1 (5 bases). With 7 bases removed from V and 14 bases from J, the gap between germline ends came to 12 bases. The length of the CDR3 is 11 residues. Germline CDR1 reads MGHDK; CDR2 reads SYGVNS. The CDR3 loop is CASKEDSSLHF. The DNA for the CDR3 is TGTGCCAGCAAGGAAGACAGCTCCCTCCACTTT.